This T cell receptor beta chain is from a study of T cell changes during pregnancy in multiple sclerosis. The germline CDR1 and CDR2 sequences are SGDLS and YYNGEE. Trimming shortened V by 4 bases and J by 3 bases, and 11 bases separated the two germline ends. The CDR3 totals 13 residues. The protocol was immunoSEQ multiplex PCR, while the TCRdb copy is restricted to in-frame clones and leaves out a portion. The repertoire includes around 99,000 clones, roughly 92% of them detected once, and about 0.78% sits in the top ten. Material: peripheral blood, obtained in the third trimester of pregnancy. The chain links TRBV9 to TRBJ2-7; tentatively, D is TRBD1 (5 bases). The receptor was isolated from a female donor in good health, enrolled as a control in a pregnancy study. This chain's CDR3 is CASSPSRVYEQYF. DNA of the CDR3: TGTGCCAGCAGCCCCAGCAGGGTCTACGAGCAGTACTTC.